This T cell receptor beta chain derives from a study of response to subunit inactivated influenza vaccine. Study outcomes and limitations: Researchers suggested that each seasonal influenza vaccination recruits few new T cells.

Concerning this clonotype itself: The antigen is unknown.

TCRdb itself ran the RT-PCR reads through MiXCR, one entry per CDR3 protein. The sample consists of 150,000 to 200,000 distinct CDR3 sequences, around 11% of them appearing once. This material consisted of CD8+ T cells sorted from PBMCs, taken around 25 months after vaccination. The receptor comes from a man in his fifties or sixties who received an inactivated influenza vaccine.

The CDR3 spells CASSSHTGASQETQYF. DNA of the CDR3: TGTGCCAGCAGTTCACATACTGGGGCCTCCCAAGAGACCCAGTACTTC. The V call is TRBV28, the J call TRBJ2-5; a possible D gene is TRBD1 (5 bases). The CDR3 runs 16 residues. V was cut by 4 bases and J by 1 base, with 16 bases left in between. In germline, CDR1 is MDHEN, CDR2 SYDVKM. The full variable domain, completed using reference TRBV28 and TRBJ2-5, is DVKVTQSSRYLVKRTGEKVFLECVQDMDHENMFWYRQDPGLGLRLIYFSYDVKMKEKGDIPEGYSVSREKKERFSLILESASTNQTSMYLCASSSHTGASQETQYFGPGTRLLVL.